This T cell receptor (beta chain) was identified during a study of shared T cell receptors in the human thymus. Some clones are missing from TCRdb's copy, which holds only in-frame ones; the method was immunoSEQ multiplex PCR. The table shows hundreds of thousands of clones, with approximately 83% occurring only once. The same data also went into a second study, on human thymus T cells. This second study notes: Healthy Finnish infants undergoing corrective surgery for congenital heart defects were the donors. Corrective heart surgery yielded the resections from which the thymus tissue came. Repertoires from thymus and blood appeared to show biased V and J gene usage. Unrelated individuals reportedly shared highly overlapping thymic TCR repertoires.

The sample taken for sequencing was thymocytes. The TCR originated in a girl less than two years old with a congenital heart defect.

In DNA, the CDR3 is TGTGCCAGCAGCAAAGCAGGAGGGAGGGGTCAGCCCCAGCATTTT. It specifies CASSKAGGRGQPQHF. J is TRBJ1-5 and V is TRBV21-1. TRBV21-1 is listed as a pseudogene. CDR3 length equals 15 residues.